The source of this T cell receptor (beta chain) is a study of Ad26.COV2.S vaccination and SARS-CoV-2 variants. Looking at the study overall: Of the COV1001 trial arms, the Ad26.COV2.S arm included the donor. Participants got Ad26.COV2.S intramuscularly, once or twice 56 days apart.

Comments on this clone: Its antigen remains unknown. Other DNA sequences in this sample translate to the same CDR3.

The protocol was immunoSEQ multiplex PCR, while the TCRdb copy is restricted to in-frame clones and leaves out a portion. The sample includes 360,000 or so clones, around nine tenths of them seen just once. Stated treatment: some 20 received Ad26.COV2.S at low or high dose, single or two shots; about 5 received placebo; per-sample allocation not given. All samples were drawn on day 63, counting from the first vaccine or placebo injection. What was given as vaccine was an Ad26 vector encoding Wuhan-strain SARS-CoV-2 spike. Broader study findings: Participants given vaccine showed non-spike TCR breadth similar to that of placebo recipients.

Germline loops: CDR1 MGHDK, CDR2 SYGVNS. This CDR3 has 13 residues. Between the trimmed V and J ends, which lost 3 bases and 1 base, there was a span of 6 bases. This chain connects TRBV25-1 to TRBJ1-1; no clear D. The specimen was peripheral blood, collected in a trial of Ad26.COV2.S vaccine versus placebo. The sequence derives from a person between 18 and 65 years old who received the Ad26.COV2.S COVID-19 vaccine or a placebo. CDR3 sequence (DNA): TGTGCCAGCAGTGAGTCCCGGAACACTGAAGCTTTCTTT. This codes for CASSESRNTEAFF.